This TCR beta chain is drawn from a study of vaccination and CD4 T cells after COVID-19. Study-level findings and limits: Among convalescent patients, a median around 85% of reactive clones emerged only after vaccination. The median SARS-CoV-2-reactive clonotype number increased from about 20 to 38, without statistical significance.

Details on this clonotype: Its antigen is not known.

Germline values: CDR1 MDHEN, CDR2 SYDVKM. CDR3 length: 18 amino acids. The J segment lost 1 base and the V segment lost 8 bases, leaving 19 bases of the junction unmatched. The Oncomine TCR Beta short-read assay sequenced DNA from cultured CD4+ T cells. TCRdb analysed the PCR reads with MiXCR anew, one entry per CDR3 protein. The sample holds more than 13,000 distinct CDR3 sequences; around 20% are singletons and the top ten take roughly 15%. Treatment defined: roughly 10-day PBMC culture with coronavirus spike peptide pools or control peptides (ViraFEST assay). The J gene is TRBJ1-1, the V gene TRBV28, with 7 bases lining up with TRBD1. The sequenced sample was cultured CD4+ T cells from blood. This TCR was recovered from a human donor with COVID-19. The CDR3 DNA reads as TGTGCCAGCCATTCAACCGGGGCAGGGGGATTTTCGAACACTGAAGCTTTCTTT. Protein: CASHSTGAGGFSNTEAFF.